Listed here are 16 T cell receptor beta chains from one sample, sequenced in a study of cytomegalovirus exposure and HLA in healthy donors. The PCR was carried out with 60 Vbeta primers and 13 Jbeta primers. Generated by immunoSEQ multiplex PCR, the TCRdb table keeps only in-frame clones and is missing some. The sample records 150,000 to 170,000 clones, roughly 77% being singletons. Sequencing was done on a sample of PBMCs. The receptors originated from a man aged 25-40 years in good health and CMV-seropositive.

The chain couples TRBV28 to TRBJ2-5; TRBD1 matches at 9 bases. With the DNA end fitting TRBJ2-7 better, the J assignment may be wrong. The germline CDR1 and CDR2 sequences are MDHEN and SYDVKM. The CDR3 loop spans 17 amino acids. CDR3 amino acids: CASTLTGTGPRSYEQYF. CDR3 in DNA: TGTGCCAGCACCCTGACCGGGACAGGGCCCCGCTCCTACGAGCAGTACTTC.

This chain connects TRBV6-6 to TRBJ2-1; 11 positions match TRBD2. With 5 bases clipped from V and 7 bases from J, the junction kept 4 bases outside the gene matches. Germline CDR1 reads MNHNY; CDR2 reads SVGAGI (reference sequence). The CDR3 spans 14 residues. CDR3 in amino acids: CASSPVAGGNEQFF. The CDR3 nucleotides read TGTGCCAGCAGTCCCGTAGCGGGAGGGAATGAGCAGTTCTTC.

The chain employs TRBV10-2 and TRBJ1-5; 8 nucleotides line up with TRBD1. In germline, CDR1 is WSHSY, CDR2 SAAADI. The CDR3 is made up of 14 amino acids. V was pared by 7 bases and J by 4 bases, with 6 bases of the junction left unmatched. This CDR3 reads CASKQGAGNQPQHF. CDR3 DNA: TGCGCCAGCAAGCAGGGGGCGGGGAATCAGCCCCAGCATTTT.

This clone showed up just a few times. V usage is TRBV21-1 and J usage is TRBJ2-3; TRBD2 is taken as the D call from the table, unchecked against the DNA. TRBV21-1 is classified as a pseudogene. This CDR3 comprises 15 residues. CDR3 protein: CASKSDDSSTDTQYF. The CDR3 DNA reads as TGTGCCAGCAAAAGCGATGACTCTAGCACAGATACGCAGTATTTT.

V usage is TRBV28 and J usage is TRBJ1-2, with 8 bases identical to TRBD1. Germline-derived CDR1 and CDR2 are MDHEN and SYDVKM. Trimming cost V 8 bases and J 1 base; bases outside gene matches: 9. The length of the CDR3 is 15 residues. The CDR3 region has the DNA TGTGCCAGCTGGACCCAAACAGGGGGTAACTATGGCTACACCTTC. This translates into CASWTQTGGNYGYTF.

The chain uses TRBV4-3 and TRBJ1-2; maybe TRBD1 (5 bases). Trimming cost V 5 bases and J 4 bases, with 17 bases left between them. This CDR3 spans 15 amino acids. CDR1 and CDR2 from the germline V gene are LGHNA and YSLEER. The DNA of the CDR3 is TGCGCCAGCAGCTCAATCCAGGGTACAGGCTATGGCTACACCTTC. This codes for CASSSIQGTGYGYTF.

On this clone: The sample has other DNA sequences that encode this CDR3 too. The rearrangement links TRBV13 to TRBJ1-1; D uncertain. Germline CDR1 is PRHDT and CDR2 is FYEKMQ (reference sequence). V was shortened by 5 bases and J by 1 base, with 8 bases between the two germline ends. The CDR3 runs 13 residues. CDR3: CASSLQANTEAFF. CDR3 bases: TGTGCCAGCAGCCTCCAGGCGAACACTGAAGCTTTCTTT.

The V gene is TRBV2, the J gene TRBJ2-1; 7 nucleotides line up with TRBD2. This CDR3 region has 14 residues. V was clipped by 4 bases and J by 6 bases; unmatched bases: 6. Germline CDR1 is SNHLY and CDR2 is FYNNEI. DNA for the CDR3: TGTGCCAGCAGTGGGAGGGAGGGGACCAATGAGCAGTTCTTC. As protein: CASSGREGTNEQFF.

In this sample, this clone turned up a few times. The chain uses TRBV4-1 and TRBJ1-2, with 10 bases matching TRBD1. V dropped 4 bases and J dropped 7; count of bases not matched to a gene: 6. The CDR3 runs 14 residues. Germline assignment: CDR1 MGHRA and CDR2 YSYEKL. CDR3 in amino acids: CASSRDRGRFGYTF. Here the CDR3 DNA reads TGCGCCAGCAGCCGCGACAGGGGGCGTTTTGGCTACACCTTC.

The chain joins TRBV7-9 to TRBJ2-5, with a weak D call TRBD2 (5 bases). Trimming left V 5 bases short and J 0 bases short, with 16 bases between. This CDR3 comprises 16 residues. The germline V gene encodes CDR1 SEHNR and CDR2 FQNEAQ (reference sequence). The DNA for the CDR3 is TGTGCCAGCAGCCCTCTGGAAGCGGCCTACCAAGAGACCCAGTACTTC. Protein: CASSPLEAAYQETQYF.

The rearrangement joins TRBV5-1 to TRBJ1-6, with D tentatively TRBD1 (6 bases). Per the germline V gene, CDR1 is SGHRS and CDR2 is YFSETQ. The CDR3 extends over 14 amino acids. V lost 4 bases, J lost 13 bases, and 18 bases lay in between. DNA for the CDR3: TGCGCCAGCAGCGACAGACAGGCAGTCGAGCCCCTCCACTTT. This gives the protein CASSDRQAVEPLHF.

The CDR3 DNA sequence: TGTGCTAGTGGTTTGGTTGCAGGGTCCACTGAAGCTTTCTTT. Amino acids: CASGLVAGSTEAFF. The chain uses TRBV12-5 and TRBJ1-1, with a possible D match to TRBD1 (5 bases). Germline values: CDR1 LGHNT, CDR2 FRNRAP. CDR3 length: 14 amino acids. Trimming cost V 0 bases and J 4 bases, with 9 bases left between them.

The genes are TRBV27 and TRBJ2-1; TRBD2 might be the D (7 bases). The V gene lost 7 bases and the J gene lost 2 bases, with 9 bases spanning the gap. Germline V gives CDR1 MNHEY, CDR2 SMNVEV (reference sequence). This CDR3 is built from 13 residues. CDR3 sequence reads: CASNGGPYNEQFF. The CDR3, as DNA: TGTGCCAGCAACGGGGGGCCCTACAATGAGCAGTTCTTC.

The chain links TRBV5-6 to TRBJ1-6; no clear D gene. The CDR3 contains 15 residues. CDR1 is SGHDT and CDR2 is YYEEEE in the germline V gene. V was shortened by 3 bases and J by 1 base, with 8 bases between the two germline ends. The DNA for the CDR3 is TGTGCCAGCAGCTCCTTGAGGTCCTATAATTCACCCCTCCACTTT. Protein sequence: CASSSLRSYNSPLHF.

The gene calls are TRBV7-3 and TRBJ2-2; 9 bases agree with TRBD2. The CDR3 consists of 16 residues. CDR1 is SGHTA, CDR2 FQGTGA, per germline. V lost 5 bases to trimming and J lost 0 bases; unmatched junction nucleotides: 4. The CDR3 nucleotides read TGTGCCAGCAGCACCACTAGCGGGTCGAACACCGGGGAGCTGTTTTTT. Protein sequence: CASSTTSGSNTGELFF.

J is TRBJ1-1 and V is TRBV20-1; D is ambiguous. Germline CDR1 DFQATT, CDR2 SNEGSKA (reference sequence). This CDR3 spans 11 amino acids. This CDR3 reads CSDWPSTEAFF. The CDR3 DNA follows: TGCAGCGATTGGCCTAGTACTGAAGCTTTCTTT.